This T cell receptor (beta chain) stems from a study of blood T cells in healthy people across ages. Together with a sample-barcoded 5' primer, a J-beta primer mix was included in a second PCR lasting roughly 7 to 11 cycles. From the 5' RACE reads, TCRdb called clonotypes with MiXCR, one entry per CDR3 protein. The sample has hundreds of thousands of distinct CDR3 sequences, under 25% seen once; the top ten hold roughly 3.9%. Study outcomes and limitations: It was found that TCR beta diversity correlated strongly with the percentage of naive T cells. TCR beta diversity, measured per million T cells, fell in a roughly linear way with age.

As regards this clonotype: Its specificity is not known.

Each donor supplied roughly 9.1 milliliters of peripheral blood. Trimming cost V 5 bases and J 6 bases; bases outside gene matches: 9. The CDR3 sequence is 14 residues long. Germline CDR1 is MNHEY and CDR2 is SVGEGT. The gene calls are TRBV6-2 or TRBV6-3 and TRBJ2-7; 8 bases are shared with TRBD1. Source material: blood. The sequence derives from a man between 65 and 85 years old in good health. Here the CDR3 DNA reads TGTGCCAGCAGTCTCGCGACAGGGGTTGGCGAGCAGTACTTC. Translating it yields CASSLATGVGEQYF.